This paragraph covers one T cell receptor beta chain sequence. Its target is not known. Compared with germline, one end of the junction differs, possibly owing to a read error. Using unique molecular identifiers, the investigators prepared the TCRbeta library. TCRdb itself ran the PCR reads through MiXCR, one entry per CDR3 protein. The sample yields about 980,000 distinct CDR3 sequences, about 29% seen once. These data belong to a study of T-cell reconstitution after alpha-beta-depleted transplantation in children. Study outcomes and limitations: T-cell counts and diversity at one year post-transplant came mainly from newly produced T cells. Expanded graft clones, several hundred of them, were reportedly the source of alpha-beta T cells about two months after transplant. The high TCRbeta diversity at day 60 in some patients came from surviving recipient T cells and thymic progenitors.

Looked up from germline, CDR1 is MNHNS and CDR2 is SASEGT. The CDR3 length is 11 residues. The clonotype comes from a boy under three years old who had a stem cell transplant for SCID, so the T cells may come from the graft donor. The sequencing used PBMCs, mostly from graft donor cells, collected 360 days after TCRalphabeta/CD19-depleted stem cell transplant. The chain recombines TRBV6-1 with TRBJ2-1, with 7 nucleotides matching TRBD1. The CDR3 sequence: CASSTGVIVVF. The CDR3 bases are TGTGCCAGCAGCACAGGGGTTATCGTGGTCTTC.